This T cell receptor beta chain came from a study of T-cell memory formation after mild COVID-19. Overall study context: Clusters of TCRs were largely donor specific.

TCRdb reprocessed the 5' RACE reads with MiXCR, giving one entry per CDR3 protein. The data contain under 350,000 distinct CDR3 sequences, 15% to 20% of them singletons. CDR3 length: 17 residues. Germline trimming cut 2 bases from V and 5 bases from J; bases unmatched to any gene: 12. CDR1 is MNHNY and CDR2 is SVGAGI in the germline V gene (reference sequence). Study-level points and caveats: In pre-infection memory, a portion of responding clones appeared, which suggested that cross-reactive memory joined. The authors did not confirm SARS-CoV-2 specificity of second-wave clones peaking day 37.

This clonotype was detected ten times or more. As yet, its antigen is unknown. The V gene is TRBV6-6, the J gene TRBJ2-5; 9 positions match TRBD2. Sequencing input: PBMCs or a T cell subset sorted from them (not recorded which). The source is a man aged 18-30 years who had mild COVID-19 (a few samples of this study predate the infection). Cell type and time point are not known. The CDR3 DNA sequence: TGTGCCAGCAGTTACCTACCCGGTGGGCTAGCGGGGGAGACCCAGTACTTC. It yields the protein CASSYLPGGLAGETQYF.